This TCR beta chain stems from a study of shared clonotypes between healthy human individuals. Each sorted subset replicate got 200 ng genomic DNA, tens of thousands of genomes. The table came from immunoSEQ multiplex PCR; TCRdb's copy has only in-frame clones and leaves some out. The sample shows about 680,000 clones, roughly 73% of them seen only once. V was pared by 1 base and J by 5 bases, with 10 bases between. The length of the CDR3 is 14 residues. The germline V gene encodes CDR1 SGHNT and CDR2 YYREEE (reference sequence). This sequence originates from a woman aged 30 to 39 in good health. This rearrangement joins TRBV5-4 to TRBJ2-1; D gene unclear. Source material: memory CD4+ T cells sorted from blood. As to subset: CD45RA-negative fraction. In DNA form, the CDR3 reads TGTGCCAGCAGCTTGTTTACTAAAAACAATGAGCAGTTCTTC. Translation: CASSLFTKNNEQFF. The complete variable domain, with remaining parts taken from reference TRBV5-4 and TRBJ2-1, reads ETGVTQSPTHLIKTRGQQVTLRCSSQSGHNTVSWYQQALGQGPQFIFQYYREEENGRGNFPPRFSGLQFPNYSSELNVNALELDDSALYLCASSLFTKNNEQFFGPGTRLTVL.